The rows below give T cell receptor beta chains drawn from one sample of a study of OX40 agonist ivuxolimab in advanced cancers. Libraries were prepared by immunoSEQ multiplex PCR; TCRdb keeps only in-frame clonotypes and omits some of them. This table holds about 73,000 clones, around four fifths found once. Sequencing used CD4+ or CD8+ T cells sorted from blood, obtained in a trial of the OX40 agonist ivuxolimab. Every receptor here comes from an adult with an advanced solid tumor such as melanoma, head and neck, liver or kidney cancer. Both conserved end residues are part of each CDR3. Each record gives: clone size, J gene, D gene, V gene, CDR3 DNA, CDR3 protein. A D gene is named only where the DNA matches it firmly. Some rows mark clone size as missing; the rest say once, few, many or name a class of expanded clone.

clone_size: .; j_call: TRBJ2-7; d_call: .; v_call: TRBV10-3; cdr3_nt: TGTGCCATCGGTGAAAGGCAGCCCGGGACTCCCGGGGACGAGCAGTACTTC; cdr3_aa: CAIGERQPGTPGDEQYF
clone_size: .; j_call: TRBJ2-7; d_call: TRBD2; v_call: TRBV5-1; cdr3_nt: TGCGCCAGCAGCACTCTAGCGGGGGGAATCGGGCCCCTTGGCGAGCAGTACTTC; cdr3_aa: CASSTLAGGIGPLGEQYF
clone_size: .; j_call: TRBJ2-1; d_call: TRBD2; v_call: TRBV9; cdr3_nt: TGTGCCAGCAGCGTTGATCCTCTAGCGGGAGGTCTCGATGAGCAGTTCTTC; cdr3_aa: CASSVDPLAGGLDEQFF
clone_size: .; j_call: TRBJ1-3; d_call: TRBD1; v_call: TRBV6-6; cdr3_nt: TGTGCCAGCAGCCGACAGGGTCATACTGGAAACACCATATATTTT; cdr3_aa: CASSRQGHTGNTIYF
clone_size: .; j_call: TRBJ2-2; d_call: .; v_call: TRBV27; cdr3_nt: TGTGCCAGCAGTTTCGTCCGACGAGGGGGCACCGGGGAGCTGTTTTTT; cdr3_aa: CASSFVRRGGTGELFF
clone_size: .; j_call: TRBJ2-1; d_call: TRBD2; v_call: TRBV30; cdr3_nt: TGTGCCTGGAGCTTAGCGGGCCCTTCCTACAATGAGCAGTTCTTC; cdr3_aa: CAWSLAGPSYNEQFF
clone_size: .; j_call: TRBJ1-1; d_call: TRBD1; v_call: TRBV4-2; cdr3_nt: TGTGCCAGCAGCCAAGTAAGGGGGCCGCTTGAGGGTACTGAAGCTTTCTTT; cdr3_aa: CASSQVRGPLEGTEAFF
clone_size: .; j_call: TRBJ1-2; d_call: .; v_call: TRBV2; cdr3_nt: TGTGCCAGCACACCCAGACGGAGAGGGGGGCCCGAGTATGGCTACACCTTC; cdr3_aa: CASTPRRRGGPEYGYTF
clone_size: .; j_call: TRBJ2-3; d_call: TRBD2; v_call: TRBV7-3; cdr3_nt: TGTGCCAGCAGTCCTGGGGGGGAGGGCACAGATACGCAGTATTTT; cdr3_aa: CASSPGGEGTDTQYF
clone_size: .; j_call: TRBJ2-7; d_call: .; v_call: TRBV9; cdr3_nt: TGTGCCAGCAGCGCCACTCCAGGGGTTGGCGAGCAGTACTTC; cdr3_aa: CASSATPGVGEQYF
clone_size: .; j_call: TRBJ1-4; d_call: .; v_call: TRBV4-1; cdr3_nt: TGCGCCAGCAGCCAAGATAAGGGTTCGGTCGAAAAACTGTTTTTT; cdr3_aa: CASSQDKGSVEKLFF
clone_size: .; j_call: TRBJ2-1; d_call: TRBD2; v_call: TRBV6-1; cdr3_nt: TGTGCCAGCACTAAAGGCGCTAGCGGGGTCAATGAGCAGTTCTTC; cdr3_aa: CASTKGASGVNEQFF
clone_size: few; j_call: TRBJ2-3; d_call: TRBD2; v_call: TRBV19; cdr3_nt: TGTGCCAGTAGTATTGACGGACTAGCGGGACGGGGAGATACGCAGTATTTT; cdr3_aa: CASSIDGLAGRGDTQYF
clone_size: few; j_call: TRBJ2-5; d_call: .; v_call: TRBV6-5; cdr3_nt: TGTGCCAGCAGTTACTCCCAGATCACCCAGTACTTC; cdr3_aa: CASSYSQITQYF
clone_size: .; j_call: TRBJ1-2; d_call: .; v_call: TRBV19; cdr3_nt: TGTGCCAGTAGTATAGGGGGGGGGCCGAGAGATGGCTACACCTTC; cdr3_aa: CASSIGGGPRDGYTF
clone_size: .; j_call: TRBJ2-1; d_call: TRBD2; v_call: TRBV7-2; cdr3_nt: TGTGCCAGCAGCTTAGGGACTAGCGATCTCAATGAGCAGTTCTTC; cdr3_aa: CASSLGTSDLNEQFF
clone_size: .; j_call: TRBJ2-2; d_call: .; v_call: TRBV27; cdr3_nt: TGTGCCAGCAGGAGCGGATCGAACACCGGGGAGCTGTTTTTT; cdr3_aa: CASRSGSNTGELFF
clone_size: .; j_call: TRBJ2-7; d_call: TRBD2; v_call: TRBV4-1; cdr3_nt: TGCGCCAGCAGCCTGTTAGCGGGAATAATCTCCTACGAGCAGTACTTC; cdr3_aa: CASSLLAGIISYEQYF
clone_size: .; j_call: TRBJ1-6; d_call: .; v_call: TRBV5-7; cdr3_nt: TGTGCCAGCAGCTTGGAAATTGAGGGGGAGCGCTCACCCCTCCACTTT; cdr3_aa: CASSLEIEGERSPLHF
clone_size: once; j_call: TRBJ2-5; d_call: TRBD1; v_call: TRBV6-5; cdr3_nt: TGTGCCAGCAGTCAGGACAGGGTTGGAGAGACCCAGTACTTC; cdr3_aa: CASSQDRVGETQYF
clone_size: .; j_call: TRBJ1-5; d_call: .; v_call: TRBV7-9; cdr3_nt: TGTGCCAGCAGCCTAGAGCAGAGCAATCAGCCCCAGCATTTT; cdr3_aa: CASSLEQSNQPQHF
clone_size: .; j_call: TRBJ2-5; d_call: .; v_call: TRBV27; cdr3_nt: TGTGCCAGCAGCCTGGCGGGGACCCAGTACTTC; cdr3_aa: CASSLAGTQYF
clone_size: .; j_call: TRBJ1-2; d_call: .; v_call: TRBV6-6; cdr3_nt: TGTGCCAGCAGTACAAAGACTAACTATGGCTACACCTTC; cdr3_aa: CASSTKTNYGYTF
clone_size: .; j_call: TRBJ1-1; d_call: .; v_call: TRBV5-4; cdr3_nt: TGTGCCAGCAGCTCATGGTTATCAGTGAACACTGAAGCTTTCTTT; cdr3_aa: CASSSWLSVNTEAFF
clone_size: .; j_call: TRBJ1-1; d_call: .; v_call: TRBV6-5; cdr3_nt: TGTGCCAGCAGTATTGGCACTGAAGCTTTCTTT; cdr3_aa: CASSIGTEAFF
clone_size: once; j_call: TRBJ2-3; d_call: .; v_call: TRBV7-2; cdr3_nt: TGTGCCAGCAGCTCCCCTCTACTTTCTACCCACACAGATACGCAGTATTTT; cdr3_aa: CASSSPLLSTHTDTQYF
clone_size: .; j_call: TRBJ2-7; d_call: .; v_call: TRBV5-6; cdr3_nt: TGTGCCAGCAGCCTATTTATGGGTGGGACGGACTTCTACGAGCAGTACTTC; cdr3_aa: CASSLFMGGTDFYEQYF
clone_size: .; j_call: TRBJ1-2; d_call: .; v_call: TRBV9; cdr3_nt: TGTGCCAGCAGCGTCGGGGCCGACTCTAGATATGGCTACACCTTC; cdr3_aa: CASSVGADSRYGYTF
clone_size: .; j_call: TRBJ1-5; d_call: .; v_call: TRBV27; cdr3_nt: TGTGCCAGCAGTTTCGAGGCCAACAATCAGCCCCAGCATTTT; cdr3_aa: CASSFEANNQPQHF
clone_size: .; j_call: TRBJ1-2; d_call: TRBD1; v_call: TRBV2; cdr3_nt: TGTGCCTGCCAGGGGGATAACTATGGCTACACCTTC; cdr3_aa: CACQGDNYGYTF
clone_size: .; j_call: TRBJ2-7; d_call: TRBD2; v_call: TRBV30; cdr3_nt: TGTGCCTGGGGCCTCGGGGGGTACGAGCAGTACTTC; cdr3_aa: CAWGLGGYEQYF
clone_size: .; j_call: TRBJ1-2; d_call: TRBD1; v_call: TRBV27; cdr3_nt: TGTGCCAGCAGTTCCGGGACAGCCCCCGCTGGCTACACCTTC; cdr3_aa: CASSSGTAPAGYTF
clone_size: .; j_call: TRBJ2-7; d_call: .; v_call: TRBV7-2; cdr3_nt: TGTGCCAGCCTGCCGACCAGGACATCTTACGAGCAGTACTTC; cdr3_aa: CASLPTRTSYEQYF
clone_size: once; j_call: TRBJ2-7; d_call: TRBD1; v_call: TRBV19; cdr3_nt: TGTGCCAGTGGGGACAGGTCCATTTCCTACGAGCAGTACTTC; cdr3_aa: CASGDRSISYEQYF
clone_size: .; j_call: TRBJ2-1; d_call: TRBD2; v_call: TRBV7-2; cdr3_nt: TGTGCCAGCAGCCTCGGACTAGCGGGGCCCAATGAGCAGTTCTTC; cdr3_aa: CASSLGLAGPNEQFF
clone_size: .; j_call: TRBJ2-7; d_call: .; v_call: TRBV7-2; cdr3_nt: TGTGCCAGCAGCTTAGAGAGCGAGCAGTACTTC; cdr3_aa: CASSLESEQYF
clone_size: .; j_call: TRBJ1-2; d_call: TRBD1; v_call: TRBV29-1; cdr3_nt: TGCAGCGTTTACCGGGACAGGATTGGCTACACCTTC; cdr3_aa: CSVYRDRIGYTF
clone_size: .; j_call: TRBJ2-5; d_call: .; v_call: TRBV5-1; cdr3_nt: TGCGCCAGCAGCTTGGCCCTATCCAAGGAGACCCAGTACTTC; cdr3_aa: CASSLALSKETQYF
clone_size: .; j_call: TRBJ1-6; d_call: TRBD1; v_call: TRBV5-1; cdr3_nt: TGCGCCAGCAGCCTGGACAGGGGGCGGAATAATTCACCCCTCCACTTT; cdr3_aa: CASSLDRGRNNSPLHF
clone_size: .; j_call: TRBJ2-7; d_call: TRBD1; v_call: TRBV2; cdr3_nt: TGTGCCACAAACCGGGACAGGGGTCCCTACGAGCAGTACTTC; cdr3_aa: CATNRDRGPYEQYF
clone_size: .; j_call: TRBJ2-5; d_call: .; v_call: TRBV7-7; cdr3_nt: TGTGCTAGCAGCCAAGGATCGGGAGAGACCCAGTACTTC; cdr3_aa: CASSQGSGETQYF
clone_size: .; j_call: TRBJ2-3; d_call: TRBD1; v_call: TRBV7-9; cdr3_nt: TGTGCCAGCAGCGAACGGACAGGGGGCACAGATACGCAGTATTTT; cdr3_aa: CASSERTGGTDTQYF
clone_size: .; j_call: TRBJ1-2; d_call: .; v_call: TRBV19; cdr3_nt: TGTGCCAGTAGTGCCGACATCCTCGGGAGGGGCTACACCTTC; cdr3_aa: CASSADILGRGYTF
clone_size: .; j_call: TRBJ1-4; d_call: .; v_call: TRBV5-5; cdr3_nt: TGTGCCAGCAGCTTAGCACAGGCCTCTAATGAAAAACTGTTTTTT; cdr3_aa: CASSLAQASNEKLFF
clone_size: .; j_call: TRBJ1-2; d_call: TRBD1; v_call: TRBV19; cdr3_nt: TGTGCCAGTAGTCCCCGGGACAGAAATGGCTACACCTTC; cdr3_aa: CASSPRDRNGYTF